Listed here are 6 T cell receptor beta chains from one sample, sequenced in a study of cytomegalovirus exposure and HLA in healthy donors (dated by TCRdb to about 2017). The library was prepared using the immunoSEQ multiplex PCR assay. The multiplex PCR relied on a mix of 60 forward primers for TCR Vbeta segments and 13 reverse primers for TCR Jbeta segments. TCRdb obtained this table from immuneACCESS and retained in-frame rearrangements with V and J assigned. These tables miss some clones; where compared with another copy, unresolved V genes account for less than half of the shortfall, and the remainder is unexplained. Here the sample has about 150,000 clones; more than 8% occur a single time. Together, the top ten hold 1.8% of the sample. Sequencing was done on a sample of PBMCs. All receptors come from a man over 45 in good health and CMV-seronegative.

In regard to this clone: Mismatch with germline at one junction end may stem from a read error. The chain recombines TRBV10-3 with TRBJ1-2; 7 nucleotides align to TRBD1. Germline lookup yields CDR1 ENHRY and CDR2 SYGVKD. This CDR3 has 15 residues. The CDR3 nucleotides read TGTGCCATCGGTGAGTCCAGGGGGTCTAACTATGGCTACACCTTC. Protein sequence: CAIGESRGSNYGYTF.

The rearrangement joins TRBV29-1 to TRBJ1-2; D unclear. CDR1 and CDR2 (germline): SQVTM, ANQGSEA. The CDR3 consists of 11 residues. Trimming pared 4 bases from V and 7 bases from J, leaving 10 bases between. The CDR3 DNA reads TGCAGCGTTGCGTCGGAGCGTGGCTACACCTTC. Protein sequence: CSVASERGYTF.

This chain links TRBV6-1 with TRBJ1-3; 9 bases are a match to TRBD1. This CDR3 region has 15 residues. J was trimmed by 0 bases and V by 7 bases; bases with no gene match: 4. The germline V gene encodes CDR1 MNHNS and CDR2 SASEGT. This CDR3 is CASNDRGNSGNTIYF. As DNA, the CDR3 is TGTGCCAGCAACGACAGGGGGAACTCTGGAAACACCATATATTTT.

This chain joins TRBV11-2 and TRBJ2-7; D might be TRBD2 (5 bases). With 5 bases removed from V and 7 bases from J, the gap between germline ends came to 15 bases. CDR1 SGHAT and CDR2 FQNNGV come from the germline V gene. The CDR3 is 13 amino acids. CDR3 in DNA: TGTGCCAGCAGCCCCAGGACGACGGGGGAGCAGTACTTC. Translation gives CASSPRTTGEQYF.

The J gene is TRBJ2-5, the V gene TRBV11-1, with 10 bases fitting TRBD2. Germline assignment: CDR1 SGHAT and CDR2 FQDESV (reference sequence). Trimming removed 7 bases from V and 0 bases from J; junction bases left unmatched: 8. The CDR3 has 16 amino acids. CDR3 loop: CASTLSGRSHQETQYF. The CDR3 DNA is TGTGCCAGCACCCTTAGCGGGAGGAGTCACCAAGAGACCCAGTACTTC. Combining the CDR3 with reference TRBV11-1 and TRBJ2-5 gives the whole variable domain EAEVAQSPRYKITEKSQAVAFWCDPISGHATLYWYRQILGQGPELLVQFQDESVVDDSQLPKDRFSAERLKGVDSTLKIQPAELGDSAMYLCASTLSGRSHQETQYFGPGTRLLVL.

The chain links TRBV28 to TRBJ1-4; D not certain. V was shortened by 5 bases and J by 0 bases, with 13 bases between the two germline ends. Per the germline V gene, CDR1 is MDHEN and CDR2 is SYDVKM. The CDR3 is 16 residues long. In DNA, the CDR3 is TGTGCCAGCAGTCCTAATAGCAGCCCAACTAATGAAAAACTGTTTTTT. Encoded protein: CASSPNSSPTNEKLFF. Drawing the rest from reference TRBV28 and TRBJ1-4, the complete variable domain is DVKVTQSSRYLVKRTGEKVFLECVQDMDHENMFWYRQDPGLGLRLIYFSYDVKMKEKGDIPEGYSVSREKKERFSLILESASTNQTSMYLCASSPNSSPTNEKLFFGSGTQLSVL.